This entry features one TCR beta chain sequence. This clone was picked up a small number of times. The antigen it binds to is not known. Base qualities are not at hand, and no much larger clone is one base apart. These data are taken from a study of blood T cell repertoires in COVID-19 (dated by TCRdb to 2019 to 2021). Regarding the study in general: Samples covering the acute and convalescent phases of COVID-19 were provided by collaborators in the United States, Italy and Spain. The prospective study material was composed of cDNA or gDNA derived from T cells, B-cell-depleted T cells, or PBMCs. Subjects who had been exposed to COVID-19, were actively infected with it, or had recovered from it provided the deeply sampled blood TCRbeta repertoires that made up the dataset. The repertoires were made available in a free public database intended to serve as a resource for research on the immune response to SARS-CoV-2. The samples were drawn from two sources: the first 160 participants of the ongoing ImmuneRACE study, and 1,254 subjects contributed by 6 global collaborators. Nearly every sample came with metadata listing a de-identified subject ID, COVID-19 status, age in years and sex. Where available, HLA class I and class II types were obtained from metadata supplied by the sample provider rather than from assay-based typing. Paper-wide results and their limitations: The quantity of clinical and demographic metadata differed by source and by participant and was supplied without curation.

Samples from volunteer blood donors who had recovered from COVID-19 were contributed by a second Seattle source. The collaborating institutions used their own protocols to collect whole blood in K2EDTA tubes. Collaborator samples were shipped for TCRbeta analysis as frozen whole blood, isolated PBMCs, or DNA extracted from either sample type. The immunoSEQ Assay, a bias-controlled multiplex PCR, was used to amplify TCRbeta CDR3 regions from genomic DNA. The paper's processing steps were these. Nucleated cell counts per sample were estimated from amplification of reference gene primers within the assay. To quantify the absolute abundance of each unique TCRbeta CDR3 rearrangement, sequence reads were collapsed and filtered. Productive Simpson clonality was computed per sample as the square root of Simpson's diversity index over productive rearrangements. The source is immuneACCESS, and TCRdb retained only in-frame sequences with V and J called. Part of the clones is not carried over; for the studies checked, unresolved V genes explain less than half of this, and the remainder is unexplained. The DNA was the basis for D and trimming; V, J and clone size are from that table. The table for this sample lists under 300,000 clones; about 90% of them were counted only once. In total, the top ten clones hold around 7.8% of the sample.

This TCR was sampled from a man in his 60s who had recovered from COVID-19. The sequenced material came from peripheral blood.

The nucleotide sequence is TGTGCCAGCAGCTCCGGGACAGTTCGTTATAATTCACCCCTCCACTTT. It codes for CASSSGTVRYNSPLHF. Rearrangement joined TRBV6-2 or TRBV6-3 to TRBJ1-6; 7 central bases correspond to TRBD1. V ends up 6 bases short and J 4 bases short, with an unmatched junction base count of 9. Taken from cysteine to phenylalanine, the CDR3 has 16 residues. The kept DNA is CDR3 alone, 48 bases in frame from the first base. CDR1 and CDR2 (MNHEY, SVGEGT) derive from the germline V gene.